This T cell receptor beta chain originates from a study of CD8 T cells in Susac syndrome. The CDR3 has 12 residues. Trimming removed 4 bases from V and 7 bases from J, with 13 bases in between. The germline CDR1 and CDR2 sequences are DFQATT and SNEGSKA (reference sequence). RNA totalling roughly 0.5 to 1 ug underwent reverse transcription with random hexamers. From the immunoSEQ multiplex PCR reads, TCRdb called clonotypes with MiXCR, one entry per CDR3 protein. The sample consists of around 150,000 distinct CDR3 sequences, 85% to 95% of them appearing once. V is TRBV20-1 and J is TRBJ1-2; TRBD1 is a possible D gene (6 bases). The sequence came from a human donor with multiple sclerosis. Sequenced: CD4+ T cells from PBMCs. Here the CDR3 DNA reads TGCAGTGCTAAACAGGGAAACGCTGGCTACACCTTC. The encoded protein is CSAKQGNAGYTF.